These 17 T cell receptor beta chains came from one sample sequenced in a study of cytomegalovirus exposure and HLA in healthy donors (TCRdb year 2017). Library preparation was by the immunoSEQ multiplex PCR assay. The multiplex PCR relied on a mix of 60 forward primers for TCR Vbeta segments and 13 reverse primers for TCR Jbeta segments. This immuneACCESS table, as held by TCRdb, lists in-frame sequences with V and J called but not all clones. Of the missing ones, under half trace to an unresolved V gene in checked studies; the others have no known cause. Counted in this sample were approximately 110,000 clones; roughly 70% of them appeared once. Clones ranked in the top ten supply approximately 3.8% of the sample. The sample was PBMCs. All receptors come from a woman aged 40 to 50 in good health and CMV-seronegative.

Concerning this clone itself: The identical CDR3 is also encoded by other nucleotide sequences in the sample. This rearrangement joins TRBV30 to TRBJ2-5; no reliable D call. The CDR3 loop spans 11 amino acids. Trimming took off 1 base at V and 5 bases at J, with 5 bases between the two ends. The germline gives CDR1 GTSNPN, CDR2 SVGIG (reference sequence). As DNA, the CDR3 is TGTGCCTGGAGTGCCCGGGAGACCCAGTACTTC. Its protein product is CAWSARETQYF.

The rearrangement links TRBV7-2 to TRBJ2-3; 10 bases are a match to TRBD2. The CDR3 contains 16 residues. The germline V gene has CDR1 SGHTA and CDR2 FQGNSA. The V gene end was trimmed by 2 bases and the J gene end by 6 bases; junction bases not matched to a gene: 8. The DNA of the CDR3 is TGTGCCAGCAGCTTAAGTACTAGCGGGGCGGGGGATACGCAGTATTTT. Translated, it gives CASSLSTSGAGDTQYF.

The chain couples TRBV2 to TRBJ1-1; the D gene is possibly TRBD1 (6 bases). This CDR3 spans 14 amino acids. V was trimmed by 6 bases and J by 4 bases, leaving 15 bases between them. CDR1 is SNHLY and CDR2 is FYNNEI in the germline V gene. The CDR3 bases are TGTGCCAGCAGCTCAACAGGGAGGGGCACTGAAGCTTTCTTT. Translation gives CASSSTGRGTEAFF.

This clone has a handful of counts. The chain is built from TRBV28 and TRBJ2-5; 12 bases map to TRBD2. J gave up 7 bases and V 5 bases, and 8 bases lay outside the gene matches. Looked up from germline, CDR1 is MDHEN and CDR2 is SYDVKM. The CDR3 is 15 residues long. CDR3 loop: CASSPRTSGTRTQYF. The CDR3 nucleotides are TGTGCCAGCAGTCCCCGGACTAGCGGGACTCGGACCCAGTACTTC.

This chain links TRBV27 with TRBJ2-4, with TRBD2 identical over 8 bases. This CDR3 has 13 amino acids. V shed 0 bases, J shed 9 bases, and the junction held 1 base outside the gene matches. The germline V gene encodes CDR1 MNHEY and CDR2 SMNVEV (reference sequence). The CDR3 DNA is TGTGCCAGCAGTTTATCGGCGGGAGGCATTCAGTACTTC. The encoded protein is CASSLSAGGIQYF.

V usage is TRBV19 and J usage is TRBJ2-2; D remains ambiguous. Trimming cost V 3 bases and J 0 bases, with 5 bases left between them. CDR1 and CDR2 from the germline V gene are LNHDA and SQIVND (reference sequence). The CDR3 sequence is 14 residues long. The CDR3 loop is CASSMTTNTGELFF. CDR3 DNA: TGTGCCAGTAGTATGACAACGAACACCGGGGAGCTGTTTTTT.

The chain has TRBV19 and TRBJ2-3; 11 nucleotides match TRBD2. V lost 5 bases to trimming and J lost 2 bases; unmatched junction nucleotides: 12. CDR1 and CDR2 (germline): LNHDA, SQIVND (reference sequence). CDR3 length equals 18 residues. The CDR3 sequence is CASSDQLFSGRATDTQYF. The DNA of the CDR3 is TGTGCCAGTAGTGACCAGCTCTTTAGCGGGAGGGCCACAGATACGCAGTATTTT.

The chain carries TRBV5-1 and TRBJ2-7; 14 bases are a match to TRBD2. CDR3 length: 14 amino acids. The V segment lost 3 bases and the J segment 6 bases; nucleotides outside the gene matches: 2. Germline V gene lookup returns CDR1 SGHRS and CDR2 YFSETQ. The CDR3 reads CASSWTSGRSEQYF. The CDR3 region has the DNA TGCGCCAGCAGCTGGACTAGCGGGAGGAGCGAGCAGTACTTC.

The V call is TRBV4-1, the J call TRBJ2-5; D might be TRBD1 (5 bases). The germline V and J ends were trimmed by 0 bases and 7 bases, with 15 bases remaining between them. Germline CDR1 reads MGHRA; CDR2 reads YSYEKL. CDR3 length: 15 amino acids. The CDR3: CASSQEEGASWTQYF. The CDR3 nucleotides read TGCGCCAGCAGCCAAGAAGAAGGGGCGAGTTGGACCCAGTACTTC.

This clone has just a few counts. The V and J genes are TRBV6-1 and TRBJ1-2; maybe TRBD1 (6 bases). Germline V gives CDR1 MNHNS, CDR2 SASEGT. V lost 1 base, J lost 2 bases, and 11 bases lay in between. The CDR3 extends over 15 amino acids. In DNA form, the CDR3 reads TGTGCCAGCAGTGAAGGACAGGCCCGAAACTATGGCTACACCTTC. Its translation is CASSEGQARNYGYTF.

The rearrangement links TRBV6-1 to TRBJ1-2; the match to TRBD1 covers 7 bases. Per germline, CDR1 MNHNS and CDR2 SASEGT. The length of the CDR3 is 14 residues. Unmatched junction bases numbered 9, after V lost 4 bases and J lost 7 bases. This CDR3 is CASSGDRNSPGYTF. CDR3 bases: TGTGCCAGCAGTGGGGACAGAAATTCCCCTGGCTACACCTTC.

The CDR3 region is CASSRLAGASGANVLTF. The CDR3, as DNA: TGTGCCAGCAGCAGACTAGCGGGGGCCTCTGGGGCCAACGTCCTGACTTTC. The chain is built from TRBV5-4 and TRBJ2-6; 12 bases match TRBD2. CDR1 and CDR2 (germline): SGHNT, YYREEE (reference sequence). The CDR3 covers 17 residues. Trimming cost V 4 bases and J 0 bases; bases outside gene matches: 2. Complete variable domain (other parts from reference TRBV5-4 and TRBJ2-6): ETGVTQSPTHLIKTRGQQVTLRCSSQSGHNTVSWYQQALGQGPQFIFQYYREEENGRGNFPPRFSGLQFPNYSSELNVNALELDDSALYLCASSRLAGASGANVLTFGAGSRLTVL.

V and J are TRBV2 and TRBJ2-7; TRBD1 matches 7 bases. The V segment lost 10 bases and the J segment 3 bases; nucleotides outside the gene matches: 18. There are 16 residues in the CDR3. Germline values: CDR1 SNHLY, CDR2 FYNNEI. CDR3 coding DNA: TGTGCCACAGTCGGGACAGACTCCCAGAACGACTACGAGCAGTACTTC. It yields the protein CATVGTDSQNDYEQYF.

The genes are TRBV5-4 and TRBJ1-2, with 9 bases lining up with TRBD1. Trimming took 2 bases from V and 8 from J; bases not matched to a gene: 4. Germline V lookup: CDR1 SGHNT, CDR2 YYREEE (reference sequence). The CDR3 has 13 amino acids. The CDR3, as DNA: TGTGCCAGCAGCTTAGACAGGGGGGGCGGCTACACCTTC. Residues: CASSLDRGGGYTF. The full variable domain, completed using reference TRBV5-4 and TRBJ1-2, is ETGVTQSPTHLIKTRGQQVTLRCSSQSGHNTVSWYQQALGQGPQFIFQYYREEENGRGNFPPRFSGLQFPNYSSELNVNALELDDSALYLCASSLDRGGGYTFGSGTRLTVV.

The sample holds a few counts of this clone. V and J are TRBV6-6 and TRBJ2-1; the match to TRBD1 covers 10 bases. The CDR3 consists of 15 residues. CDR1 is MNHNY, CDR2 SVGAGI, per germline (reference sequence). V trimming: 6 bases; J trimming: 7 bases; junction bases outside the gene matches: 9. CDR3 DNA: TGTGCCAGCAGAATGGGACAGGGGAATACAAATGAGCAGTTCTTC. It specifies CASRMGQGNTNEQFF.

DNA for the CDR3: TGTGCCAGCAGCAACGGGACAGGGTACGAATCTGAAGCTTTCTTT. As protein: CASSNGTGYESEAFF. The chain uses TRBV21-1 and TRBJ1-1; TRBD1 is the table's D call and was not checked against the DNA. TRBV21-1 is labeled a pseudogene. This CDR3 is 15 amino acids long.

This clone was seen just once. The J gene is TRBJ1-3, the V gene TRBV5-6, with D unresolved. The CDR3 totals 13 residues. Germline CDR1 SGHDT, CDR2 YYEEEE. The ends were cut back, 4 bases at V and 0 bases at J, with 5 bases in the middle. The CDR3 DNA is TGTGCCAGCAGCAGGAGCTCTGGAAACACCATATATTTT. Translation: CASSRSSGNTIYF.